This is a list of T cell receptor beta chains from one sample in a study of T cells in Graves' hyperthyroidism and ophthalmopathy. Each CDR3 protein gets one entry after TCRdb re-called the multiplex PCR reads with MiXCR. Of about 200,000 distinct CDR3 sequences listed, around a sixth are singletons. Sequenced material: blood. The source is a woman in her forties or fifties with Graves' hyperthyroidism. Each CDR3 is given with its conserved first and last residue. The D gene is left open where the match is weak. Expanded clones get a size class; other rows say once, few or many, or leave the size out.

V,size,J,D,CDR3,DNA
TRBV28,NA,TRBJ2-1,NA,CASSRYEQFF,TGTGCCAGCAGTAGATACGAGCAGTTCTTC
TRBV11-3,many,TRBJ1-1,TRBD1,CASSTRDRRLNTEAFF,TGTGCCAGCAGCACCCGGGACAGGCGACTGAACACTGAAGCTTTCTTT
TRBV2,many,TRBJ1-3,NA,CASSGESIFSGNTIYF,TGTGCCAGCAGTGGCGAATCCATCTTCTCTGGAAACACCATATATTTT
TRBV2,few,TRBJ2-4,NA,CASSPQRLAKNIQYF,TGTGCCAGCAGCCCTCAGCGGCTAGCCAAAAACATTCAGTACTTC
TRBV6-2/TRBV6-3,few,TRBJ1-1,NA,CASSYSSGIRVNTEAFF,TGTGCCAGCAGTTACTCGAGCGGTATCCGGGTGAACACTGAAGCTTTCTTT
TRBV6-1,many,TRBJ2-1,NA,CASRRADEQFF,TGTGCCAGCAGAAGGGCGGATGAGCAGTTCTTC
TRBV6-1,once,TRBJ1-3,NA,CASRITGNYSGNTIYF,TGTGCCAGCCGTATAACGGGGAATTACTCTGGAAACACCATATATTTT
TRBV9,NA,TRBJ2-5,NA,CASSAKRGAAETQYF,TGTGCCAGCAGCGCCAAGAGGGGGGCCGCGGAGACCCAGTACTTC
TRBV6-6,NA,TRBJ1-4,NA,CASSYSIRPEVEKLFF,TGTGCCAGCAGTTACTCGATCCGTCCAGAGGTTGAAAAACTGTTTTTT
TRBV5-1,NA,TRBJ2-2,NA,CASSLAVNIGELFF,TGCGCCAGCAGCTTGGCGGTGAACATCGGGGAGCTGTTTTTT
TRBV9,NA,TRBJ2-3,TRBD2,CASGLAGESTDTQYF,TGTGCCAGCGGCTTAGCGGGAGAAAGCACAGATACGCAGTATTTT
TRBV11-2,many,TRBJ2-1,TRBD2,CASSLGGTSGRQFF,TGTGCCAGCAGCTTAGGTGGGACTAGCGGGAGGCAGTTCTTC
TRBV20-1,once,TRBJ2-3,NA,CSALYRDTDTQYF,TGCAGTGCGCTGTACCGGGACACAGATACGCAGTATTTT
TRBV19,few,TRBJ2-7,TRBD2,CASSKGTSGSYEQYF,TGTGCCAGTAGTAAGGGGACTAGCGGGAGTTACGAGCAGTACTTC
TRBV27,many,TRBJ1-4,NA,CASRGGEKLFF,TGTGCCAGCCGGGGGGGGGAAAAACTGTTTTTT
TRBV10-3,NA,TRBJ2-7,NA,CAIRDSGVGQYF,TGTGCCATCAGGGACAGCGGAGTGGGGCAGTACTTC
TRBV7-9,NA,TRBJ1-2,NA,CASSVSGQNYGYTF,TGTGCCAGCAGCGTCTCCGGACAGAACTATGGCTACACCTTC
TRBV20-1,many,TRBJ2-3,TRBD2,CSARPSLAGGRTQYF,TGCAGTGCCAGACCATCGTTAGCGGGAGGACGTACGCAGTATTTT
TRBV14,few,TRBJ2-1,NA,CASGEVVSNNEQFF,TGTGCCAGCGGGGAGGTGGTGTCAAACAATGAGCAGTTCTTC
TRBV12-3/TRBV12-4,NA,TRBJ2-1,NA,CASSQGTTWRSYNEQFF,TGTGCCAGCAGCCAGGGGACGACCTGGAGGTCCTACAATGAGCAGTTCTTC
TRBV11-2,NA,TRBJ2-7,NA,CASSLEQGRNEQYF,TGTGCCAGCAGCTTAGAACAGGGCCGGAACGAGCAGTACTTC
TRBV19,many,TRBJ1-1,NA,CASSMRARGNTEAFF,TGTGCCAGTAGTATGAGGGCCCGCGGAAACACTGAAGCTTTCTTT
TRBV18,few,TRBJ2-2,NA,CASSPNKNTGELFF,TGTGCCAGCTCACCAAACAAGAACACCGGGGAGCTGTTTTTT
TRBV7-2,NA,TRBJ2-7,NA,CASSPHLLLESYEQCF,TGTGCCAGCAGCCCCCACCTCCTCCTTGAGAGCTACGAGCAGTGCTTC
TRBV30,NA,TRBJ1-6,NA,CAWRGTENSPLHF,TGTGCCTGGAGAGGGACCGAGAATTCACCCCTCCACTTT
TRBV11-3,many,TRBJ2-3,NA,CASSPDSSSTDTQYF,TGTGCCAGCAGCCCGGACTCGTCTAGCACAGATACGCAGTATTTT
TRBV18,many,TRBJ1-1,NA,CASSPRPPYNTEAFF,TGTGCCAGCTCACCGAGGCCACCGTACAACACTGAAGCTTTCTTT
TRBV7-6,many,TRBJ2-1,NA,CASRRDIGEQFF,TGTGCCAGCAGAAGGGACATCGGTGAGCAGTTCTTC
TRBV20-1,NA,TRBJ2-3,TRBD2,CSTSHPGGPGDTQYF,TGCAGTACTAGTCACCCGGGAGGGCCGGGAGATACGCAGTATTTT